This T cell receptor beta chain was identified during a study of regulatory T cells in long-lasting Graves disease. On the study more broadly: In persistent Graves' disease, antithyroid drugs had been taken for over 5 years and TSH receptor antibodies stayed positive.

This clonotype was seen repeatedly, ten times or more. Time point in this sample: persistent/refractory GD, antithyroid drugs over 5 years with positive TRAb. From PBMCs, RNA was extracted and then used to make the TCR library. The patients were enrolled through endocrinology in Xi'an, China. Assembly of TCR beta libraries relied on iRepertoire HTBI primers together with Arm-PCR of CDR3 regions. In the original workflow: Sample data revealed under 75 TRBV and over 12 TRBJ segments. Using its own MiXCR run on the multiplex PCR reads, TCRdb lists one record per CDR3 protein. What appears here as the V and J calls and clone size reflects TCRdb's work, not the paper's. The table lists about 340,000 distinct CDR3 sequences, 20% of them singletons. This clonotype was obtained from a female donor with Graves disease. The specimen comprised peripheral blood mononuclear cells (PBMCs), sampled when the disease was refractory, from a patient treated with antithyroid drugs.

CDR3 sequence: CASPVEAGGKETQYF. For the CDR3, the DNA is TGTGCTAGCCCGGTGGAAGCGGGGGGAAAAGAGACCCAGTACTTC. This chain joins TRBV7-7 and TRBJ2-5, with 9 bases identical to TRBD2. CDR1 SSHAT and CDR2 FNYEAQ come from the germline V gene (reference sequence). The CDR3 runs 15 residues.